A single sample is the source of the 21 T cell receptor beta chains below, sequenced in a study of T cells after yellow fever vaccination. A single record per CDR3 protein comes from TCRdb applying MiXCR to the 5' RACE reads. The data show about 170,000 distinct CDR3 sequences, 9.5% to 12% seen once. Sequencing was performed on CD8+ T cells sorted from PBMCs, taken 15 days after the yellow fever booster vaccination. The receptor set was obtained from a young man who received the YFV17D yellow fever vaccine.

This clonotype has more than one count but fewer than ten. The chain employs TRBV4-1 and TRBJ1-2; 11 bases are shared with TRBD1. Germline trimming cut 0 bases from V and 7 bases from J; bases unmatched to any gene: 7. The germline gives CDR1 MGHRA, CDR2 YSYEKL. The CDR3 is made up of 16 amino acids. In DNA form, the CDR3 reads TGCGCCAGCAGCCAAGACTGGACAGGGGGCGCAAGTGGCTACACCTTC. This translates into CASSQDWTGGASGYTF.

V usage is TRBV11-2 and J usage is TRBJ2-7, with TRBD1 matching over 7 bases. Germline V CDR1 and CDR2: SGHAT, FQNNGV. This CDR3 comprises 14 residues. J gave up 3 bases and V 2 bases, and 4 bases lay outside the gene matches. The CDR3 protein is CASSLTTGDYEQYF. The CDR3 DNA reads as TGTGCCAGCAGCTTAACAACAGGGGACTACGAGCAGTACTTC.

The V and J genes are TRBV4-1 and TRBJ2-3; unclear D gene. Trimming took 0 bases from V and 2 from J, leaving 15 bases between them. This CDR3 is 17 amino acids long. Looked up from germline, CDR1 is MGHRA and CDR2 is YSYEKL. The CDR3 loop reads CASSQDSNSPITDTQYF. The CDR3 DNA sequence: TGCGCCAGCAGCCAAGATTCGAACAGCCCGATCACAGATACGCAGTATTTT.

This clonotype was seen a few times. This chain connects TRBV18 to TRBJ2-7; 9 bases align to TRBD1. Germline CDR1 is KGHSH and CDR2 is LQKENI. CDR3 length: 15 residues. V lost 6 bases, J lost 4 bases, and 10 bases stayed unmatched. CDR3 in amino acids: CASSPAGTGSYEQYV. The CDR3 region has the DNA TGTGCCAGCTCTCCCGCCGGGACAGGGAGTTACGAGCAGTACGTC.

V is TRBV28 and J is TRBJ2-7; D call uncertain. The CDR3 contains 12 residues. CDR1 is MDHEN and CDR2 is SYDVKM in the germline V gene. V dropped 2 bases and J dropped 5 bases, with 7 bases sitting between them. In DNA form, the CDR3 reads TGTGCCAGCAGTTTACGCGGCAACGAGCAGTACGTC. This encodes CASSLRGNEQYV.

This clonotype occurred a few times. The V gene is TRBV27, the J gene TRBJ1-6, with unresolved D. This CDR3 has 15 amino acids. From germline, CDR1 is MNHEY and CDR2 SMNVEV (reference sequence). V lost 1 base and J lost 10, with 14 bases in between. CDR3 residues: CASSLFAGGRSPLHF. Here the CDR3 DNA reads TGTGCCAGCAGTTTATTTGCGGGAGGTCGCTCACCCCTCCACTTT.

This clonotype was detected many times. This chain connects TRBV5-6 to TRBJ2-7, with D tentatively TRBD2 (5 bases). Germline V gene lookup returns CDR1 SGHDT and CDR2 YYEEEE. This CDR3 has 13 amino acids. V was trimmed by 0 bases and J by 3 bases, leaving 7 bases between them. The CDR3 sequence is CASSLAGSYEQYF. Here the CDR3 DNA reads TGTGCCAGCAGCTTGGCTGGGAGCTACGAGCAGTACTTC.

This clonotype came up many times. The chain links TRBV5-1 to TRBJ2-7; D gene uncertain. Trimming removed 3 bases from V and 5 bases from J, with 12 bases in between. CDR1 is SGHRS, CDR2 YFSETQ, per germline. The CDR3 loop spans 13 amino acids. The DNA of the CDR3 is TGCGCCAGCAGCTCGACGGACCACCACGAGCAGTACTTC. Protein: CASSSTDHHEQYF.

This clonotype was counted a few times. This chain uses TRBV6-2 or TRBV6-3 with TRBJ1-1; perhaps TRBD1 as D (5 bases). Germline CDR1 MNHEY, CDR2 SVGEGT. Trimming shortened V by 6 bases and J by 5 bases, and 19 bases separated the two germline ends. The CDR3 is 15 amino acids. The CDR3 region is CASSQGDLSGTEAFF. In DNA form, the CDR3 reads TGTGCCAGCAGCCAAGGGGACTTAAGCGGTACTGAAGCTTTCTTT.

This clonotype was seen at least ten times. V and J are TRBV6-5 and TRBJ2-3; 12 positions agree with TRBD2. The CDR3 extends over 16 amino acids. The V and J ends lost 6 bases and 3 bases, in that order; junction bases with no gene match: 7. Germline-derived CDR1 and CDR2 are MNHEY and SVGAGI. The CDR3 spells CASSFLAGGPTDTQYF. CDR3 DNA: TGTGCCAGCAGCTTCCTAGCGGGGGGGCCGACAGATACGCAGTATTTT.

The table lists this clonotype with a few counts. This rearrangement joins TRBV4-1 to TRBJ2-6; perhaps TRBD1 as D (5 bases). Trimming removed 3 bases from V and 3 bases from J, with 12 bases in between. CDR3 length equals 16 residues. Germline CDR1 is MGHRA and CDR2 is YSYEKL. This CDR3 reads CASSHTSGIGANVLTF. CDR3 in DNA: TGCGCCAGCAGCCATACCTCAGGGATTGGGGCCAACGTCCTGACTTTC.

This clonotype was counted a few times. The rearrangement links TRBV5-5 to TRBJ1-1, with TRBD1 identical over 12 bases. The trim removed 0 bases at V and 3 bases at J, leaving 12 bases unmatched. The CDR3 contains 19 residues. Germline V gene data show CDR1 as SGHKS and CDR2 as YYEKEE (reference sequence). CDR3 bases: TGTGCCAGCAGCTTGGCCTTTCTGGGACAGGGGGCTGTAGACACTGAAGCTTTCTTT. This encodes CASSLAFLGQGAVDTEAFF.

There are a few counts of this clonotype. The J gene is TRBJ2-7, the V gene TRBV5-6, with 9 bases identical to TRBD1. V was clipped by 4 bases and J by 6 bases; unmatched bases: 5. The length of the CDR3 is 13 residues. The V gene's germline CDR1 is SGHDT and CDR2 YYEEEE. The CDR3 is CASSDRGASEQYV. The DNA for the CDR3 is TGTGCCAGCAGCGACAGGGGGGCCTCCGAGCAGTACGTC.

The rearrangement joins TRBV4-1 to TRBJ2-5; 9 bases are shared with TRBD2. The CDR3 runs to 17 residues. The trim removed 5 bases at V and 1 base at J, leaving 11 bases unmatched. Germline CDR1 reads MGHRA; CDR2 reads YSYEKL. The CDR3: CASSGGAGGPLQETQYF. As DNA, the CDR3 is TGCGCCAGCAGCGGAGGGGCGGGGGGGCCCCTCCAAGAGACCCAGTACTTC.

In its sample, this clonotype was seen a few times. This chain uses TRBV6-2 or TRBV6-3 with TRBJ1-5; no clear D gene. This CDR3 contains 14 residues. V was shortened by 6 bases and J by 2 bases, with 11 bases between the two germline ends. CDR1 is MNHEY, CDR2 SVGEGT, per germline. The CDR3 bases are TGTGCCAGCAGGGTCGCCGGTGGCAATCAGCCCCAGCATTTT. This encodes CASRVAGGNQPQHF.

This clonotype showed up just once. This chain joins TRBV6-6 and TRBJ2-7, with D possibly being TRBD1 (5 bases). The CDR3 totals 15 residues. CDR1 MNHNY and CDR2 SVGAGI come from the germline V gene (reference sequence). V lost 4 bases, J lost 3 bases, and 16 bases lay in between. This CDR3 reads CASSSARQNIYEQYV. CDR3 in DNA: TGTGCCAGCAGTTCCGCCCGACAGAATATCTACGAGCAGTACGTC.

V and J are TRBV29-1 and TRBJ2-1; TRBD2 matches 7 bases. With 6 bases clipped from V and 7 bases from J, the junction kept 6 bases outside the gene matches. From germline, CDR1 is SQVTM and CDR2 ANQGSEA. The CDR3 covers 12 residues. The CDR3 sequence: CSVRYSGNEQFF. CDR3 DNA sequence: TGCAGCGTCAGATATAGCGGGAATGAGCAGTTCTTC.

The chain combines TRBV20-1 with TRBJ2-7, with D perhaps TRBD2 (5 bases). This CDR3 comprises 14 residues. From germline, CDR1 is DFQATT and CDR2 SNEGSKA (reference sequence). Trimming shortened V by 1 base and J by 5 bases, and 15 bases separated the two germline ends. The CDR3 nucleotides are TGCAGTGCTAGAGCCTTCCGGGATAAGGACGAGCAGTACTTC. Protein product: CSARAFRDKDEQYF.

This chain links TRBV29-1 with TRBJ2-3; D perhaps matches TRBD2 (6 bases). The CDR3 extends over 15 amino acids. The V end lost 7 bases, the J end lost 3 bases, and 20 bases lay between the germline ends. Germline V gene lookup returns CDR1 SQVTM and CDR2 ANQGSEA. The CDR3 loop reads CSAVGQTRETDTQYF. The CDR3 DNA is TGCAGCGCCGTGGGCCAAACTCGGGAGACAGATACGCAGTATTTT.

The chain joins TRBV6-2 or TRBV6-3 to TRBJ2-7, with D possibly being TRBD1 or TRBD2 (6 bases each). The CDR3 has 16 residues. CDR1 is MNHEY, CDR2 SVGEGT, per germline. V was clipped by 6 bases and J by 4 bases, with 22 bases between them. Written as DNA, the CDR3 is TGTGCCAGCAGCGAAGGACTATCAGGGGAAGGTTACGAGCAGTACGTC. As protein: CASSEGLSGEGYEQYV.

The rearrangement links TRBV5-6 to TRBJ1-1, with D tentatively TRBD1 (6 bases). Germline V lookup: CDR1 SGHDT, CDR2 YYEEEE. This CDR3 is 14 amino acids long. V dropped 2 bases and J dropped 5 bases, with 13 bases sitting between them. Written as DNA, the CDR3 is TGTGCCAGCAGCTTCGCGACAGGCCAAACTGAAGCTTTCTTT. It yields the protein CASSFATGQTEAFF.